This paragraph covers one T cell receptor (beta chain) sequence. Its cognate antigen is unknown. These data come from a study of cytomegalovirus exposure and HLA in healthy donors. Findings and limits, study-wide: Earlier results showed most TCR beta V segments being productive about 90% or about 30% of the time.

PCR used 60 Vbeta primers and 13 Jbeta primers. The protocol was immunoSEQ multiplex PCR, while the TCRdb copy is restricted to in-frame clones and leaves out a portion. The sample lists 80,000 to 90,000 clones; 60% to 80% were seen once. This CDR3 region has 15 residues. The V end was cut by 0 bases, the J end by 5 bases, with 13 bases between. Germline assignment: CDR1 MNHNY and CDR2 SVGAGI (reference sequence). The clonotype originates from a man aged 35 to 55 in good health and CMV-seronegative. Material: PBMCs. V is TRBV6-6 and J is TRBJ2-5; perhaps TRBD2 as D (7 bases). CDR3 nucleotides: TGTGCCAGCAGTTACTCAGAACAGGGAGGGGAGACCCAGTACTTC. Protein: CASSYSEQGGETQYF.